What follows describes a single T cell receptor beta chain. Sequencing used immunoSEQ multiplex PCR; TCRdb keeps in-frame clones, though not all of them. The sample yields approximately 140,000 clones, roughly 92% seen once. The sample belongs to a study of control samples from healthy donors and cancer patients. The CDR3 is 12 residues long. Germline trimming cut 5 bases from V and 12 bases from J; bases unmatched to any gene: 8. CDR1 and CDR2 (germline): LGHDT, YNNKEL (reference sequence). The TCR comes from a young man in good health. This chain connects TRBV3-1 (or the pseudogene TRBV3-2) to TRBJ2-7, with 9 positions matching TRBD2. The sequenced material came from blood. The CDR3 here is CASSGPSGMVYF. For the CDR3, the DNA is TGTGCCAGCAGCGGACCTAGCGGGATGGTGTACTTC.